This T cell receptor beta chain came from a study of blood T cell repertoires in COVID-19. The wider study: From T cells, B-cell-depleted T cells, or PBMCs came the material, which was cDNA or gDNA.

Everyone who took part was roughly 18 to 89 years old, and they came from about two dozen US areas. Grouping used clinical history reported by participants in a survey and questionnaire. Original handling: Estimates of nucleated cell counts were drawn from the amplification of reference gene primers. Data came from immunoSEQ multiplex PCR; TCRdb stores just in-frame clones and leaves some out. The V and J calls and clone size are taken from that table; D and trimming were inferred from the DNA. Of approximately 210,000 clones listed, 75% to 85% are singletons. CDR3 length: 16 residues. Trimming removed 4 bases from V and 3 bases from J; junction bases left unmatched: 10. Per germline, CDR1 SGHNT and CDR2 YYREEE (reference sequence).

The rearrangement links TRBV5-4 to TRBJ1-2; 9 positions match TRBD1. Sequencing was done on a sample of PBMCs or T cells enriched from blood (not recorded which). The sequence was collected from a man younger than 45 with acute COVID-19. This chain's CDR3 is CASSRLNRGRDYGYTF. CDR3 nucleotide sequence: TGTGCCAGCAGCCGATTAAACAGGGGGCGCGACTATGGCTACACCTTC.